This T cell receptor beta chain was obtained from a study of human T cells and chemical hapten exposure. Study-level information: While the approximately 24-week study was under way, patients received diphenylcyclopropenone on the scalp every week. Patients, a majority of them female, were diagnosed with alopecia areata, totalis or universalis.

This clonotype was counted between two and nine times. TCRdb redid the calling of the RACE reads with MiXCR, one entry per CDR3 protein. This table holds about 120,000 distinct CDR3 sequences, around 13% found once. The germline gives CDR1 DFQATT, CDR2 SNEGSKA (reference sequence). Trimming removed 0 bases at V and 0 bases at J, with 14 bases between. The CDR3 runs 16 residues. Time point here: patch test 1, 2 weeks after DPC sensitization. As for treatment: therapeutic diphenylcyclopropenone sensitization with weekly scalp DPC. The sample consisted of whole blood, taken in connection with sensitization to the hapten diphenylcyclopropenone (DPC). The source of this sequence is a man in his late teens or twenties with alopecia areata. Some clones in this sample may be carry-over from other donors' samples. This rearrangement joins TRBV20-1 to TRBJ1-1; D is unresolved. CDR3 protein: CSARDFGVLMNTEAFF. CDR3 coding DNA: TGCAGTGCTAGAGATTTTGGGGTTTTGATGAACACTGAAGCTTTCTTT.